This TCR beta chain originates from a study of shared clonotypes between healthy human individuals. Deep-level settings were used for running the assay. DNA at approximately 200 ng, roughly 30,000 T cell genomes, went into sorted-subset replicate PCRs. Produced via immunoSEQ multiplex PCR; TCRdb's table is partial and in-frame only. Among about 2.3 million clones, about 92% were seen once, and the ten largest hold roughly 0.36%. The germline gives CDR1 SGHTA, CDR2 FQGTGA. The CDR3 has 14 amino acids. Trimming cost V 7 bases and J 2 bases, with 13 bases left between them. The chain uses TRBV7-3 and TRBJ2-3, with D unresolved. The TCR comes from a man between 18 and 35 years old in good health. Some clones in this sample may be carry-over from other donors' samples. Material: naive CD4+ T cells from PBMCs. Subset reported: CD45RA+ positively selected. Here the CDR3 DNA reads TGTGCCAGCACCATTCAAGGATCCACAGATACGCAGTATTTT. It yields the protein CASTIQGSTDTQYF.